These 28 T cell receptor beta chains were sequenced from one sample in a study of blood T cell repertoires in COVID-19. TCRdb's copy holds only in-frame clones and misses some; the assay was immunoSEQ multiplex PCR. The data show roughly 130,000 clones, around 77% seen once. Sequencing was carried out using peripheral blood. Every receptor here comes from a man in his 60s with active or convalescent COVID-19.

The chain uses TRBV5-5 and TRBJ2-3; 13 bases fit TRBD2. This CDR3 contains 15 residues. Germline CDR1 is SGHKS and CDR2 is YYEKEE (reference sequence). The J segment lost 9 bases and the V segment lost 4 bases, leaving 8 bases of the junction unmatched. As DNA, the CDR3 is TGTGCCAGCAGCCTCCGGACTAGCGGGAGAGACACGCAGTATTTT. Amino acid sequence: CASSLRTSGRDTQYF.

J is TRBJ2-3 and V is TRBV14, with D maybe TRBD1 (6 bases). This CDR3 is 16 amino acids long. The germline V gene encodes CDR1 SGHDN and CDR2 FVKESK. Trimming took 1 base from V and 4 from J, leaving 15 bases between them. CDR3 sequence reads: CASSQVWGRNPDTQYF. The CDR3 region has the DNA TGTGCCAGCAGCCAAGTTTGGGGGCGCAACCCAGATACGCAGTATTTT.

The chain carries TRBV18 and TRBJ2-7; 8 bases are shared with TRBD2. The CDR3 has 14 amino acids. V gave up 3 bases and J gave up 4 bases; unmatched junction bases: 5. Germline V lookup: CDR1 KGHSH, CDR2 LQKENI. The CDR3 DNA is TGTGCCAGCTCACCGACACGGGGGGGGTACGAGCAGTACTTC. Its protein product is CASSPTRGGYEQYF. The full variable domain, in which reference TRBV18 and TRBJ2-7 provide the parts outside the CDR3, is NAGVMQNPRHLVRRRGQEARLRCSPMKGHSHVYWYRQLPEEGLKFMVYLQKENIIDESGMPKERFSAEFPKEGPSILRIQQVVRGDSAAYFCASSPTRGGYEQYFGPGTRLTVT.

This chain joins TRBV7-2 and TRBJ2-5; D remains unclear. Germline values: CDR1 SGHTA, CDR2 FQGNSA. CDR3 length equals 12 residues. The V gene lost 5 bases and the J gene lost 4 bases, with 8 bases spanning the gap. The CDR3 is CASSPNSETQYF. CDR3 bases: TGTGCCAGCAGCCCTAACTCAGAGACCCAGTACTTC.

The rearrangement joins TRBV15 to TRBJ1-4, with TRBD1 as a possible D gene (6 bases). This CDR3 contains 16 residues. V was shortened by 3 bases and J by 7 bases, with 18 bases between the two germline ends. Per germline, CDR1 LNHNV and CDR2 YYDKDF (reference sequence). Here the CDR3 DNA reads TGTGCCACCAGCAGGGGAGGGGGGGGCGGACGTGAAAAACTGTTTTTT. Translated, it gives CATSRGGGGGREKLFF. The full variable domain, rest sourced from reference TRBV15 and TRBJ1-4, is DAMVIQNPRYQVTQFGKPVTLSCSQTLNHNVMYWYQQKSSQAPKLLFHYYDKDFNNEADTPDNFQSRRPNTSFCFLDIRSPGLGDTAMYLCATSRGGGGGREKLFFGSGTQLSVL.

The chain recombines TRBV19 with TRBJ2-1; the match to TRBD1 covers 9 bases. Per the germline V gene, CDR1 is LNHDA and CDR2 is SQIVND (reference sequence). This CDR3 is 16 amino acids long. The trim removed 4 bases at V and 7 bases at J, leaving 11 bases unmatched. The CDR3 is CASSTTSGQGWNEQFF. CDR3 coding DNA: TGTGCCAGTAGTACAACTTCGGGACAGGGCTGGAATGAGCAGTTCTTC.

V and J are TRBV7-2 and TRBJ2-5, with D unclear. Germline V gene data show CDR1 as SGHTA and CDR2 as FQGNSA. Trimming pared 5 bases from V and 7 bases from J, leaving 11 bases between. The CDR3 totals 12 residues. The CDR3 sequence: CASSAVARTQYF. In DNA, the CDR3 is TGTGCCAGCAGCGCGGTTGCTCGGACCCAGTACTTC.

The J gene is TRBJ2-7, the V gene TRBV24-1; TRBD2 agrees at 10 bases. Trimming removed 3 bases from V and 2 bases from J; junction bases left unmatched: 6. Germline lookup yields CDR1 KGHDR and CDR2 SFDVKD. This CDR3 spans 16 amino acids. CDR3: CATSDPASGSAYEQYF. As DNA, the CDR3 is TGTGCCACCAGTGATCCAGCTAGCGGGAGCGCCTACGAGCAGTACTTC.

J is TRBJ2-2 and V is TRBV18, with TRBD2 matching 10 bases. CDR3 length equals 16 residues. CDR1 and CDR2 from the germline V gene are KGHSH and LQKENI. Trimming cost V 6 bases and J 2 bases; bases outside gene matches: 6. The DNA of the CDR3 is TGTGCCAGCTCTTGGACTAGCGGAGACAACACCGGGGAGCTGTTTTTT. Translating it yields CASSWTSGDNTGELFF.

The chain carries TRBV7-2 and TRBJ2-7; TRBD2 agrees at 9 bases. CDR3 size: 15 residues. In germline, CDR1 is SGHTA, CDR2 FQGNSA. With V trimmed by 1 base and J by 6 bases, 7 bases remained unmatched. CDR3 sequence: CASSLVRGGRGEQYF. CDR3 DNA sequence: TGTGCCAGCAGCTTAGTACGGGGCGGGAGGGGCGAGCAGTACTTC.

The chain carries TRBV12-3 or TRBV12-4 and TRBJ2-7; no reliable D call. Between the trimmed V and J ends, which lost 3 bases and 5 bases, there was a span of 11 bases. The CDR3 extends over 13 amino acids. CDR3 protein: CASSFPGPHEQYF. As DNA, the CDR3 is TGTGCCAGCAGTTTCCCAGGTCCCCACGAGCAGTACTTC.

The rearrangement links TRBV7-9 to TRBJ2-5, with D perhaps matching TRBD1 (5 bases). The CDR3 contains 16 residues. Trimming removed 7 bases at V and 2 bases at J, with 20 bases between. Germline V gene data show CDR1 as SEHNR and CDR2 as FQNEAQ (reference sequence). CDR3: CASTQRSPGQQETQYF. The CDR3 nucleotides read TGTGCCAGCACCCAGAGGTCCCCAGGGCAACAAGAGACCCAGTACTTC.

The J gene is TRBJ2-1, the V gene TRBV6-1, with 11 bases fitting TRBD2. Germline V CDR1 and CDR2: MNHNS, SASEGT. The CDR3 loop spans 14 amino acids. Losses at the gene ends were 3 bases for V and 9 bases for J; bases not matched to a gene: 4. CDR3 sequence (DNA): TGTGCCAGCAGTGAGCTAGCGGGAGGTCCTGAGCAGTTCTTC. This gives the protein CASSELAGGPEQFF.

This clone was counted between two and nine times. The chain uses TRBV19 and TRBJ1-2, with a weak D call TRBD1 (5 bases). V lost 3 bases and J lost 3, with 14 bases in between. In germline, CDR1 is LNHDA, CDR2 SQIVND (reference sequence). This CDR3 is built from 15 residues. The CDR3 coding sequence is TGTGCCAGTAGTATGATCGCAGGGCATGACTATGGCTACACCTTC. Its translation: CASSMIAGHDYGYTF.

This clone has just a few counts. This chain joins TRBV6-4 and TRBJ2-7, with 8 nucleotides matching TRBD1. V lost 6 bases and J lost 6; bases outside the gene matches: 10. CDR1 is MRHNA and CDR2 is SNTAGT in the germline V gene. The CDR3 runs to 14 residues. CDR3 nucleotide sequence: TGTGCCAGCAGCCAGGACAGGGATTCGTCCGAGCAGTACTTC. Protein product: CASSQDRDSSEQYF.

The genes are TRBV19 and TRBJ1-5, with D unresolved. CDR3 size: 12 residues. Germline lookup yields CDR1 LNHDA and CDR2 SQIVND (reference sequence). V was pared by 6 bases and J by 9 bases, with 12 bases between. Here the CDR3 reads CASSQLGRPQHF. CDR3 nucleotide sequence: TGTGCCAGTAGCCAACTTGGGCGGCCCCAGCATTTT.

The rearrangement links TRBV27 to TRBJ1-5; D is uncertain. The germline CDR1 and CDR2 sequences are MNHEY and SMNVEV (reference sequence). This CDR3 has 18 residues. The germline V and J ends were trimmed by 4 bases and 1 base, with 20 bases remaining between them. CDR3 in DNA: TGTGCCAGCAGTTCCCACCGGGTCTCCCGAGGGAGCAATCAGCCCCAGCATTTT. The encoded protein is CASSSHRVSRGSNQPQHF.

The chain employs TRBV2 and TRBJ1-3; D might be TRBD1 (6 bases). The CDR3 sequence is 13 residues long. Germline lookup yields CDR1 SNHLY and CDR2 FYNNEI. V lost 11 bases and J lost 3, with 14 bases in between. The DNA for the CDR3 is TGTGCCTACCAGGGGATAAGTGGAAACACCATATATTTT. It translates to CAYQGISGNTIYF.

The V call is TRBV6-2 or TRBV6-3, the J call TRBJ2-1, with 14 bases identical to TRBD2. Losses at the gene ends were 4 bases for V and 9 bases for J; bases not matched to a gene: 5. Per germline, CDR1 MNHEY and CDR2 SVGEGT. This CDR3 has 15 residues. The CDR3 DNA sequence: TGTGCCAGCAGTTCGGGACTAGCGGGAGTCGGTGAGCAGTTCTTC. This translates into CASSSGLAGVGEQFF.

The rearrangement uses TRBV3-1 (or the pseudogene TRBV3-2) and TRBJ2-7, with a weak D call TRBD2 (6 bases). The CDR3 consists of 13 residues. Germline values: CDR1 LGHDT, CDR2 YNNKEL (reference sequence). Trimming removed 5 bases at V and 5 bases at J, with 13 bases between. CDR3 sequence (DNA): TGTGCCAGCAGCTCCGACGGGGGACACGAGCAGTACTTC. This sequence encodes CASSSDGGHEQYF.

Notes on this clone: Germline and junction disagree at one end, which may indicate a read error. J is TRBJ1-1 and V is TRBV29-1; TRBD1 might be the D (5 bases). Germline assignment: CDR1 SQVTM and CDR2 ANQGSEA. This CDR3 comprises 14 residues. For the CDR3, the DNA is TGCAGCGGTGAACATGGGGCTATGAACACTGAAGCTTTCTTT. This gives the protein CSGEHGAMNTEAFF.

V is TRBV11-3 and J is TRBJ2-7; 11 nucleotides align to TRBD1. The germline V gene has CDR1 SGHNT and CDR2 YENEEA. The CDR3 is made up of 14 amino acids. Trimming cost V 4 bases and J 4 bases; bases outside gene matches: 3. The CDR3, as DNA: TGTGCCAGCAGCTACGGACAGGGGGCTTACGAGCAGTACTTC. Translation: CASSYGQGAYEQYF.

The chain couples TRBV5-1 to TRBJ2-1, with TRBD2 matching over 8 bases. Per the germline V gene, CDR1 is SGHRS and CDR2 is YFSETQ. The V gene end was trimmed by 2 bases and the J gene end by 10 bases; junction bases not matched to a gene: 8. The CDR3 length is 14 residues. CDR3 residues: CASSLTGGFREQFF. Written as DNA, the CDR3 is TGCGCCAGCAGCTTAACGGGAGGGTTTAGGGAGCAGTTCTTC.

V is TRBV29-1 and J is TRBJ1-2; the D gene is possibly TRBD1 (5 bases). Trimming pared 0 bases from V and 3 bases from J, leaving 8 bases between. The CDR3 has 13 residues. Germline loops: CDR1 SQVTM, CDR2 ANQGSEA. The CDR3 region has the DNA TGCAGCGTTGAAGAGGCAGGGCACTATGGCTACACCTTC. Its protein product is CSVEEAGHYGYTF.

This clone has only a few counts. The rearrangement joins TRBV7-3 to TRBJ2-7, with 7 bases identical to TRBD1. Germline V gene lookup returns CDR1 SGHTA and CDR2 FQGTGA. V lost 5 bases, J lost 4 bases, and 11 bases stayed unmatched. There are 15 residues in the CDR3. The CDR3 coding sequence is TGTGCCAGCAGCAAACGACAGGGTAGTGTGTACGAGCAGTACTTC. It translates to CASSKRQGSVYEQYF.

V and J are TRBV11-2 and TRBJ1-1; D remains unclear. The CDR3 extends over 12 amino acids. Trimming took 0 bases from V and 4 from J, leaving 3 bases between them. The germline V gene encodes CDR1 SGHAT and CDR2 FQNNGV. This CDR3 is CASSLESTEAFF. In nucleotides, the CDR3 is TGTGCCAGCAGCTTAGAGAGCACTGAAGCTTTCTTT. The full variable domain, its missing parts supplied by reference TRBV11-2 and TRBJ1-1, is EAGVAQSPRYKIIEKRQSVAFWCNPISGHATLYWYQQILGQGPKLLIQFQNNGVVDDSQLPKDRFSAERLKGVDSTLKIQPAKLEDSAVYLCASSLESTEAFFGQGTRLTVV.

With regard to this clone: Other DNA sequences from this sample encode an identical CDR3 as well. The rearrangement links TRBV11-3 to TRBJ2-2, with 12 bases fitting TRBD2. CDR1 is SGHNT and CDR2 is YENEEA in the germline V gene. Trimming cost V 5 bases and J 0 bases; bases outside gene matches: 7. CDR3 length: 18 residues. For the CDR3, the DNA is TGTGCCAGCAGCCCAGGGACTAGCGGGCGAGCGAACACCGGGGAGCTGTTTTTT. Protein product: CASSPGTSGRANTGELFF.

This chain connects TRBV30 to TRBJ1-5; D is ambiguous. V dropped 1 base and J dropped 5 bases, with 15 bases sitting between them. Germline assignment: CDR1 GTSNPN and CDR2 SVGIG (reference sequence). This CDR3 has 15 residues. The CDR3 DNA reads TGTGCCTGGAGTGGGAGCCTCCGTCCGGATCAGCCCCAGCATTTT. This sequence encodes CAWSGSLRPDQPQHF.